Listed here is a single T cell receptor beta chain. What it recognizes is unknown. This record comes from a study of lymphopenia after photon versus proton radiotherapy. Study observations and caveats: A bigger post-nadir fall in TCR diversity correlated inversely with survival time in deceased patients. After lymphocyte nadir, photon-treated repertoires showed oligoclonal expansion, especially CD8+ Temra. Better survival with proton therapy was suggested as possible, not demonstrated. Under photons, naive T cells and diversity fell while effector/memory populations rose.

Profiled with immunoSEQ multiplex PCR; TCRdb holds only in-frame clones, not every one. The profile shows approximately 160,000 clones, about 88% of them singletons. The J segment lost 0 bases and the V segment lost 5 bases, leaving 4 bases of the junction unmatched. Germline-derived CDR1 and CDR2 are MDHEN and SYDVKM. This CDR3 has 16 residues. The sequenced sample was peripheral blood, obtained from a patient treated with photon-based radiotherapy. This TCR came from a man aged 50 or older with gastric cancer. The chain couples TRBV28 to TRBJ2-1; 10 bases fit TRBD2. The chain's CDR3 is CASSGPSGSSYNEQFF. The CDR3 DNA reads as TGTGCCAGCAGTGGCCCTAGCGGGAGCTCCTACAATGAGCAGTTCTTC.